The 28 T cell receptor beta chains presented below share a single source sample, sequenced in a study of blood T cell repertoires in COVID-19 (dated by TCRdb to about 2020). Library method: the immunoSEQ multiplex PCR assay. What TCRdb holds here is the immuneACCESS table cut down to in-frame rearrangements. Part of the clones is not present; checked against another copy, under half of the missing clones reflect an unresolved V gene, and the others are unexplained. Counted in this sample were over 350,000 clones; roughly 91% of them appeared once. The ten largest clones add up to 4% to 5.5% of the sample. The sequenced sample was peripheral blood. The receptors were sampled from a woman in her twenties or thirties with acute or convalescent COVID-19.

Here the CDR3 reads CASSSPPGEGAGANVLTF. The DNA of the CDR3 is TGTGCCAGCAGCTCCCCCCCGGGGGAAGGTGCTGGGGCCAACGTCCTGACTTTC. The rearrangement uses TRBV7-8 and TRBJ2-6; D perhaps matches TRBD2 (6 bases). The CDR3 sequence is 18 residues long. Germline V gene lookup returns CDR1 SGHVS and CDR2 FQNEAQ. Between the trimmed V and J ends, which lost 4 bases and 2 bases, there was a span of 18 bases.

This chain uses TRBV28 with TRBJ1-1; maybe TRBD1 (6 bases). V was shortened by 6 bases and J by 1 base, with 12 bases between the two germline ends. The CDR3 consists of 14 residues. Germline V gene data show CDR1 as MDHEN and CDR2 as SYDVKM. CDR3 nucleotides: TGTGCCAGCAGCCCCGGGACAAGGAACACTGAAGCTTTCTTT. This translates into CASSPGTRNTEAFF.

V gene TRBV5-1 combines with J gene TRBJ1-1; possible D gene TRBD1, 5 bases. This CDR3 has 17 amino acids. In germline, CDR1 is SGHRS, CDR2 YFSETQ. V shed 0 bases and J shed 1 base, with 16 bases lying between them. CDR3 in DNA: TGCGCCAGCAGCTTGGGGGTTGTGGCAGGGCGGAACACTGAAGCTTTCTTT. Its translation is CASSLGVVAGRNTEAFF.

This clone was seen a single time. This chain connects TRBV6-1 to TRBJ2-5; 8 bases map to TRBD2. CDR1 MNHNS and CDR2 SASEGT come from the germline V gene. This CDR3 region has 16 residues. The V and J ends lost 1 base and 5 bases, in that order; junction bases with no gene match: 9. CDR3 loop: CASSEVYLAGWETQYF. The CDR3 nucleotides read TGTGCCAGCAGTGAAGTTTATTTAGCGGGGTGGGAGACCCAGTACTTC.

The rearrangement links TRBV5-1 to TRBJ1-1; unclear D gene. Germline lookup yields CDR1 SGHRS and CDR2 YFSETQ. CDR3 size: 14 residues. The V end was cut by 1 base, the J end by 6 bases, with 13 bases between. The CDR3 is CASSLTASDAEAFF. The CDR3, as DNA: TGCGCCAGCAGCTTGACAGCCTCAGACGCTGAAGCTTTCTTT.

The sample holds one count of this clone. The V gene is TRBV29-1, the J gene TRBJ1-2; TRBD1 is a possible D gene (5 bases). Trimming left V 7 bases short and J 5 bases short, with 17 bases between. CDR3 length equals 13 residues. Germline CDR1 and CDR2: SQVTM and ANQGSEA. The CDR3 loop reads CSGATSGIYGYTF. CDR3 nucleotide sequence: TGCAGCGGCGCTACTTCAGGGATATATGGCTACACCTTC.

This rearrangement joins TRBV28 to TRBJ1-2; 8 bases map to TRBD1. The V segment lost 5 bases and the J segment 2 bases; nucleotides outside the gene matches: 10. Germline assignment: CDR1 MDHEN and CDR2 SYDVKM. The CDR3 loop spans 16 amino acids. CDR3 sequence reads: CASSPSAGGVNYGYTF. DNA of the CDR3: TGTGCCAGCAGTCCGAGTGCAGGGGGCGTAAACTATGGCTACACCTTC.

The V and J genes are TRBV18 and TRBJ2-2; tentative D call: TRBD2 (6 bases). From germline, CDR1 is KGHSH and CDR2 LQKENI. The CDR3 is made up of 14 amino acids. Trimming removed 4 bases from V and 6 bases from J, with 12 bases in between. The CDR3 bases are TGTGCCAGCTCACTCCCGGCGGGGTCCGGGGAGCTGTTTTTT. Its protein is CASSLPAGSGELFF.

The CDR3 DNA sequence: TGCGCCAGCAGCCCTCTTGGGACAGGGAATTCACCCCTCCACTTT. This translates into CASSPLGTGNSPLHF. The chain uses TRBV4-1 and TRBJ1-6, with TRBD1 identical over 9 bases. The CDR3 sequence is 15 residues long. CDR1 and CDR2 from the germline V gene are MGHRA and YSYEKL. The ends lost 4 bases at V and 7 bases at J; junction bases unmatched: 5.

The chain couples TRBV2 to TRBJ1-2; 9 nucleotides align to TRBD1. CDR3 size: 14 residues. CDR1 and CDR2 from the germline V gene are SNHLY and FYNNEI. J gave up 4 bases and V 6 bases, and 6 bases lay outside the gene matches. CDR3 DNA sequence: TGTGCCAGCAGCGGGACAGGGAATACCTATGGCTACACCTTC. Amino acid sequence: CASSGTGNTYGYTF.

The chain is built from TRBV7-9 and TRBJ2-7; D gene unclear. V was cut by 3 bases and J by 2 bases, with 8 bases left in between. The CDR3 is 13 residues long. Germline V gives CDR1 SEHNR, CDR2 FQNEAQ (reference sequence). CDR3 loop: CASSFSHTYEQYF. The DNA of the CDR3 is TGTGCCAGCAGCTTTTCACATACCTACGAGCAGTACTTC.

This chain joins TRBV3-1 (or the pseudogene TRBV3-2) and TRBJ1-1, with a tentative D call TRBD1 (5 bases). The CDR3 runs 14 residues. V was shortened by 4 bases and J by 1 base, with 10 bases between the two germline ends. CDR1 and CDR2 (germline): LGHDT, YNNKEL (reference sequence). Here the CDR3 DNA reads TGTGCCAGCAGCCTCAGGGAAACGAACACTGAAGCTTTCTTT. Protein product: CASSLRETNTEAFF.

The chain carries TRBV5-1 and TRBJ2-7; the D gene is possibly TRBD2 (5 bases). The CDR3 has 15 amino acids. Trimming removed 4 bases from V and 1 base from J, with 15 bases in between. Germline V gives CDR1 SGHRS, CDR2 YFSETQ. Here the CDR3 reads CASSQPGDGSYEQYF. The CDR3 DNA is TGCGCCAGCAGCCAACCCGGGGATGGGTCCTACGAGCAGTACTTC.

This clone came up once. This CDR3 is also generated by other DNA sequences in the sample. This chain connects TRBV6-5 to TRBJ1-2; TRBD1 might be the D (6 bases). This CDR3 is 15 amino acids long. Germline CDR1 is MNHEY and CDR2 is SVGAGI. V was clipped by 0 bases and J by 3 bases, with 11 bases between them. The DNA for the CDR3 is TGTGCCAGCAGTTACTCGTGGGACACTTACTATGGCTACACCTTC. Encoded protein: CASSYSWDTYYGYTF.

CDR3 sequence: CASSVMGDLGNTIYF. Here the CDR3 DNA reads TGTGCCAGCAGCGTAATGGGTGACTTGGGAAACACCATATATTTT. The chain employs TRBV9 and TRBJ1-3; no clear D gene. V was pared by 1 base and J by 4 bases, with 12 bases between. The CDR3 totals 15 residues. Germline values: CDR1 SGDLS, CDR2 YYNGEE.

About this clone: Other DNA sequences from this sample encode an identical CDR3 as well. This rearrangement joins TRBV27 to TRBJ1-4; no reliable D call. The germline V and J ends were trimmed by 8 bases and 11 bases, with 12 bases remaining between them. Germline V gene data show CDR1 as MNHEY and CDR2 as SMNVEV (reference sequence). CDR3 length equals 11 residues. CDR3 region: CASAERGKLFF. The CDR3 region has the DNA TGTGCCAGCGCCGAGAGAGGGAAACTGTTTTTT.

The rearrangement uses TRBV5-8 and TRBJ1-5; D possibly corresponds to TRBD1 (5 bases). Germline CDR1 is SGHTS and CDR2 is YDEGEE. Trimming left V 0 bases short and J 5 bases short, with 9 bases between. The CDR3 covers 14 residues. The CDR3 sequence: CASSLGGGDQPQHF. CDR3 sequence (DNA): TGTGCCAGCAGCTTGGGCGGGGGAGATCAGCCCCAGCATTTT.

The table lists this clone with a count of one. V usage is TRBV6-5 and J usage is TRBJ1-4, with TRBD1 matching over 11 bases. The CDR3 extends over 15 amino acids. Germline assignment: CDR1 MNHEY and CDR2 SVGAGI. V shed 8 bases, J shed 8 bases, and the junction held 10 bases outside the gene matches. The DNA of the CDR3 is TGTGCCAGCGGACAGGGGGCGGAATTAAGCGAAAAACTGTTTTTT. Translating gives CASGQGAELSEKLFF.

The gene calls are TRBV5-8 and TRBJ2-2; 10 bases agree with TRBD2. The CDR3 extends over 18 amino acids. V gave up 3 bases and J gave up 5 bases; unmatched junction bases: 13. The germline gives CDR1 SGHTS, CDR2 YDEGEE. In DNA form, the CDR3 reads TGTGCCAGCAGCTCACCCCGAACAGCGGGAGGGATAACCGGGGAGCTGTTTTTT. Encoded protein: CASSSPRTAGGITGELFF.

The table lists this clone with a count of one. V gene TRBV15 combines with J gene TRBJ2-7, with D hard to call. There are 14 residues in the CDR3. Between the trimmed V and J ends, which lost 4 bases and 0 bases, there was a span of 10 bases. Germline V CDR1 and CDR2: LNHNV, YYDKDF (reference sequence). The CDR3 spells CATSIKRYSYEQYF. The DNA for the CDR3 is TGTGCCACCAGCATAAAGAGATACTCCTACGAGCAGTACTTC. Filled out from reference TRBV15 and TRBJ2-7, the complete variable domain reads DAMVIQNPRYQVTQFGKPVTLSCSQTLNHNVMYWYQQKSSQAPKLLFHYYDKDFNNEADTPDNFQSRRPNTSFCFLDIRSPGLGDTAMYLCATSIKRYSYEQYFGPGTRLTVT.

The rearrangement uses TRBV11-2 and TRBJ2-7, with D tentatively TRBD1 (5 bases). This CDR3 comprises 13 residues. With 1 base removed from V and 9 bases from J, the gap between germline ends came to 13 bases. Germline CDR1 is SGHAT and CDR2 is FQNNGV. The CDR3 DNA reads TGTGCCAGCAGCTTAGGCCAGGGCGGCGGGCAGTACTTC. Amino acids: CASSLGQGGGQYF.

The rearrangement links TRBV18 to TRBJ2-1; 10 bases line up with TRBD2. In germline, CDR1 is KGHSH, CDR2 LQKENI. This CDR3 spans 15 amino acids. Losses at the gene ends were 3 bases for V and 2 bases for J; bases not matched to a gene: 1. The CDR3 DNA is TGTGCCAGCTCACCTACTAGCGGGGCCTACAATGAGCAGTTCTTC. Protein sequence: CASSPTSGAYNEQFF.

The chain couples TRBV12-5 to TRBJ2-7; TRBD2 is a possible D gene (6 bases). With 3 bases removed from V and 6 bases from J, the gap between germline ends came to 12 bases. The CDR3 is 13 residues long. Germline CDR1 is LGHNT and CDR2 is FRNRAP. For the CDR3, the DNA is TGTGCTAGTGGTTTCCCCCCCGGGGGCGAGCAGTACTTC. Protein product: CASGFPPGGEQYF.

The V and J genes are TRBV28 and TRBJ2-2, with D possibly being TRBD2 (6 bases). Germline loops: CDR1 MDHEN, CDR2 SYDVKM. Trimming cost V 8 bases and J 2 bases, with 9 bases left between them. The CDR3 runs 13 residues. Here the CDR3 DNA reads TGTGCCAGCGGCGGGGATAACACCGGGGAGCTGTTTTTT. Translation: CASGGDNTGELFF.

V gene TRBV28 combines with J gene TRBJ2-2; possibly TRBD2 for D (5 bases). Germline-derived CDR1 and CDR2 are MDHEN and SYDVKM. The CDR3 length is 14 residues. V lost 4 bases to trimming and J lost 4 bases, with 10 bases between them. CDR3 coding DNA: TGTGCCAGCAGTTCCCGGGGAGTCACCGGGGAGCTGTTTTTT. It encodes CASSSRGVTGELFF.

The chain combines TRBV11-3 with TRBJ2-3; 15 nucleotides line up with TRBD2. This CDR3 region has 19 residues. CDR1 is SGHNT and CDR2 is YENEEA in the germline V gene. Trimming at V came to 0 bases and at J to 6 bases, leaving 10 bases not matched to a gene. The CDR3 nucleotides read TGTGCCAGCAGCTTAGACCGGGGACTAGCGGGGGGAGGCATCGATACGCAGTATTTT. Amino acid sequence: CASSLDRGLAGGGIDTQYF.

V is TRBV29-1 and J is TRBJ2-1; D is perhaps TRBD1 (8 bases). Germline-derived CDR1 and CDR2 are SQVTM and ANQGSEA. Trimming took off 7 bases at V and 4 bases at J, with 17 bases between the two ends. This CDR3 has 14 residues. The CDR3 loop is CSGLGGTGYNEQFF. In nucleotides, the CDR3 is TGCAGCGGTTTGGGGGGGACAGGATACAATGAGCAGTTCTTC.

The chain combines TRBV30 with TRBJ1-2; the D gene is possibly TRBD1 (5 bases). Looked up from germline, CDR1 is GTSNPN and CDR2 is SVGIG (reference sequence). V dropped 2 bases and J dropped 8 bases, with 21 bases sitting between them. CDR3 length: 15 amino acids. The CDR3 loop reads CAWSIGGGAFKGYTF. The CDR3 nucleotides are TGTGCCTGGAGTATCGGTGGAGGGGCCTTTAAGGGCTACACCTTC.